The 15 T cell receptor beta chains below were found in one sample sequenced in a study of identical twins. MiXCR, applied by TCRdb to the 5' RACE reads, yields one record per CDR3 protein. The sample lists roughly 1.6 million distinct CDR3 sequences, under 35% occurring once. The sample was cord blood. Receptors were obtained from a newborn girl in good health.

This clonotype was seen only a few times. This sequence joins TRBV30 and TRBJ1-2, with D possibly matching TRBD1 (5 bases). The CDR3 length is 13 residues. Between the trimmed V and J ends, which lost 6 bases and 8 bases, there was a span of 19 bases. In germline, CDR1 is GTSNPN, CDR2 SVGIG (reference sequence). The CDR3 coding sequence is TGTGCCTGTCCTTTTCCCGGGACGGTGGGCTACACCTTC. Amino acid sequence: CACPFPGTVGYTF.

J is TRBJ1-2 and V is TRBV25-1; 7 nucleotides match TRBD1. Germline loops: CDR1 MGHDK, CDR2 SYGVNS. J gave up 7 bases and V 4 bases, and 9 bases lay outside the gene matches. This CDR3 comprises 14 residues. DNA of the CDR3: TGTGCCAGCAGTGCTGGGCAGGGGGGAGGTGGCTACACCTTC. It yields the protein CASSAGQGGGGYTF.

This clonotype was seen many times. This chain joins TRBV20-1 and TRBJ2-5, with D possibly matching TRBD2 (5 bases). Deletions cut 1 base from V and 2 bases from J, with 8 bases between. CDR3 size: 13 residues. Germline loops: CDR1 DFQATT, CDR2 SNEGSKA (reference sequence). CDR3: CSARGTLQETQYF. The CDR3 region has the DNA TGCAGTGCTAGAGGGACTTTACAAGAGACCCAGTACTTC.

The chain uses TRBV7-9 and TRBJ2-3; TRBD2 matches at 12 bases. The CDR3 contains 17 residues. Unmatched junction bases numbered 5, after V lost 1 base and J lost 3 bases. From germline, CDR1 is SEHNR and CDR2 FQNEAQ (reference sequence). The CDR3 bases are TGTGCCAGCAGCTTAGAGACTAGCGGGAGCAGAACAGATACGCAGTATTTT. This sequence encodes CASSLETSGSRTDTQYF.

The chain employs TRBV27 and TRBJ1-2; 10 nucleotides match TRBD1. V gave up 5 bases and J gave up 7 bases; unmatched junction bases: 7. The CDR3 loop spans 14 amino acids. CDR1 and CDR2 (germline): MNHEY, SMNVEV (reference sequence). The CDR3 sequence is CASSKDRGQGGYTF. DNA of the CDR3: TGTGCCAGCAGTAAAGACAGGGGGCAAGGTGGCTACACCTTC.

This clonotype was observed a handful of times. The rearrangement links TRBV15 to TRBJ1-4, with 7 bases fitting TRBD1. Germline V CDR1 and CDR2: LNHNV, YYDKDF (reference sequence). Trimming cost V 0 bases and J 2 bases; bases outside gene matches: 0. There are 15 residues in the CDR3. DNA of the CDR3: TGTGCCACCAGCAGAGAGACAGGGACTAATGAAAAACTGTTTTTT. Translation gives CATSRETGTNEKLFF.

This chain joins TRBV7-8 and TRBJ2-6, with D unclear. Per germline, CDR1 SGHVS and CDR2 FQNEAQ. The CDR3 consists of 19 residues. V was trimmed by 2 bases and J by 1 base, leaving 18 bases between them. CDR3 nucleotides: TGTGCCAGCAGCTTAAGGTTCCCCGAACCTCCTTCTGGGGCCAACGTCCTGACTTTC. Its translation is CASSLRFPEPPSGANVLTF.

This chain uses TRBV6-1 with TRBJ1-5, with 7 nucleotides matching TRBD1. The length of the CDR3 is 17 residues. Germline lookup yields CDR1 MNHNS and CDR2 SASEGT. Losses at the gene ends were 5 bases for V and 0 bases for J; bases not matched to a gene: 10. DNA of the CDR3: TGTGCCAGCAGTAGCCCGGGACAGCTCTTTAGCAATCAGCCCCAGCATTTT. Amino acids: CASSSPGQLFSNQPQHF.

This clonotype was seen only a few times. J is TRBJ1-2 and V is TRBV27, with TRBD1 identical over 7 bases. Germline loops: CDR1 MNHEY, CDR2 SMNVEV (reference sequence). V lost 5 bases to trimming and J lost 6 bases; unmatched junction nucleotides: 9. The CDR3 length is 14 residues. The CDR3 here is CASSPPDRADGYTF. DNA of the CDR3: TGTGCCAGCAGTCCCCCCGACAGGGCAGATGGCTACACCTTC.

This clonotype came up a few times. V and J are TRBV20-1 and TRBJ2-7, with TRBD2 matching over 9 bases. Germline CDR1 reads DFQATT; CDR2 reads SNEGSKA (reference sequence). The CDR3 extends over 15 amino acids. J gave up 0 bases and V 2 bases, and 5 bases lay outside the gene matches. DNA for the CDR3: TGCAGTGCTAGAATGGGTAGCGGGAGCTCCTACGAGCAGTACTTC. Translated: CSARMGSGSSYEQYF.

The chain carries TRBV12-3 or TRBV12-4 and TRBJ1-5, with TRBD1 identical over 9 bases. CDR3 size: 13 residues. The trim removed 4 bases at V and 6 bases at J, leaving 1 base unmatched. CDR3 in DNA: TGTGCCAGCAGTTGGACAGGGGTTCAGCCCCAGCATTTT. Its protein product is CASSWTGVQPQHF.

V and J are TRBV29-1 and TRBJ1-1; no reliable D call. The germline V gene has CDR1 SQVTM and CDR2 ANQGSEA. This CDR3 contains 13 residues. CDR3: CSVLRAPNTEAFF. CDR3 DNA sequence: TGCAGTGTTTTACGGGCCCCGAACACTGAAGCTTTCTTT. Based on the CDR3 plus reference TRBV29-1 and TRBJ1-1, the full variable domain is SAVISQKPSRDICQRGTSLTIQCQVDSQVTMMFWYRQQPGQSLTLIATANQGSEATYESGFVIDKFPISRPNLTFSTLTVSNMSPEDSSIYLCSVLRAPNTEAFFGQGTRLTVV.

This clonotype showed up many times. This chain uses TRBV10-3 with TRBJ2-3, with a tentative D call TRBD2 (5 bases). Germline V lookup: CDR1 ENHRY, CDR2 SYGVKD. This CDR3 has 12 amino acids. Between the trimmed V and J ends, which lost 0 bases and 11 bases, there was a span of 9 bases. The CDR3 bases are TGTGCCATCAGTGAGTCGGAGCGGTGGCAGTATTTT. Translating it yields CAISESERWQYF.

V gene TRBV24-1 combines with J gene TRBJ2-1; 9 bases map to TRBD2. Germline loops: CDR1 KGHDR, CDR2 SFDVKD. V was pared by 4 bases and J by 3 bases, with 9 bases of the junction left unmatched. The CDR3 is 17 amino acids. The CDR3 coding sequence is TGTGCCACCAGTGACTCAATAGCGGGGGAGAACTACAATGAGCAGTTCTTC. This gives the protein CATSDSIAGENYNEQFF.

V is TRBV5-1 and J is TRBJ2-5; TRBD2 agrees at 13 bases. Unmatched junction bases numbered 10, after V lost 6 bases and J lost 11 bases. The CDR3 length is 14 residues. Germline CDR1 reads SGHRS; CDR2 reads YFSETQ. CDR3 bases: TGCGCCAGCAAGGGACTAGCGGGATTTACTGGGCAGTACTTC. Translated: CASKGLAGFTGQYF.